The following is a T cell receptor (beta chain) sequence with its context. Its antigen is currently unknown. Its ends do not fully match the called genes, so a read error is possible. The data were obtained in a study of T cell repertoires in cytomegalovirus infection. Germline-derived CDR1 and CDR2 are MNHEY and SVGEGT. The CDR3 runs 13 residues. Study conclusions and caveats: Identification of carriers of CMV plus the relevant HLA was achieved through cumulative public TCR beta family frequency.

Via MiXCR, TCRdb re-called the reads, giving one row per CDR3 protein. The sample contains 200,000 to 300,000 distinct CDR3 sequences, 10% to 15% of which appear only once. The clonotype comes from a human donor in good health (CMV status not recorded). Some clones in this sample may be carry-over from other donors' samples. Sequenced sample: PBMCs. V usage is TRBV6-2 or TRBV6-3 and J usage is TRBJ1-1; the D is unclear. Written as DNA, the CDR3 is TGTGCCAGCAGTTACAGAGGGAACACTGGAGCTTTCTTT. Translated: CASSYRGNTGAFF.